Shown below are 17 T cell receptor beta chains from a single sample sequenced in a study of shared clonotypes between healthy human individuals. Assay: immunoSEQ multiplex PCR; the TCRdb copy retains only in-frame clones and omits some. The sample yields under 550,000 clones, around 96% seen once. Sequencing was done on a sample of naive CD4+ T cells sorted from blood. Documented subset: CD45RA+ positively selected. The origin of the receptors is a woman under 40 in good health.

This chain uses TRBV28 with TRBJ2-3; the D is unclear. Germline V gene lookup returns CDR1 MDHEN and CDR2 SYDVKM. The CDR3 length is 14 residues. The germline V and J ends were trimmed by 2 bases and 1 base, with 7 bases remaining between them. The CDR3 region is CASSLLVGTDTQYF. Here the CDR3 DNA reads TGTGCCAGCAGTTTACTAGTTGGCACAGATACGCAGTATTTT.

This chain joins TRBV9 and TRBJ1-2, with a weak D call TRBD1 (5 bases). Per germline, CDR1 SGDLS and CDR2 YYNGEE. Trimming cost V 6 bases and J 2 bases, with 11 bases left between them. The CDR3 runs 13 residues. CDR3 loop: CASTAGLNYGYTF. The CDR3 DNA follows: TGTGCCAGCACGGCAGGGTTAAACTATGGCTACACCTTC.

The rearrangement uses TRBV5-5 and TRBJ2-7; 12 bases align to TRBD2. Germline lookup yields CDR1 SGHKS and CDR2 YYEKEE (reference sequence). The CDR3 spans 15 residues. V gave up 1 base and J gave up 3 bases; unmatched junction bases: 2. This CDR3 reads CASSLSSGRVYEQYF. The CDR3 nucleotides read TGTGCCAGCAGCTTGTCTAGCGGGAGGGTCTACGAGCAGTACTTC.

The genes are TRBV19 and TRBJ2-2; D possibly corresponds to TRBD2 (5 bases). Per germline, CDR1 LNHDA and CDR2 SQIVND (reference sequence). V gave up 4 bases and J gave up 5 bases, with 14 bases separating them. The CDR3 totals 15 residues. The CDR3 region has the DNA TGTGCCAGTAGTACAACCCCTTCGGGGACCGGGGAGCTGTTTTTT. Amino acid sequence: CASSTTPSGTGELFF.

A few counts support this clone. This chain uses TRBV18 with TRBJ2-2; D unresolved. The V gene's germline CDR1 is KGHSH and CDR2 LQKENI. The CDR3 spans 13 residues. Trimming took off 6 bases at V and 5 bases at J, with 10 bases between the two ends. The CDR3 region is CASSRISTGELFF. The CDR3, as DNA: TGTGCCAGCTCGCGAATAAGTACCGGGGAGCTGTTTTTT.

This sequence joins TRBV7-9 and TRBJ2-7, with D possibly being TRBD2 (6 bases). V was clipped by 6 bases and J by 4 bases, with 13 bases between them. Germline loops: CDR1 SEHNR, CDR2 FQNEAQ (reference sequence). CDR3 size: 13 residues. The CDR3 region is CASRHPGGYEQYF. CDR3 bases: TGTGCCAGCAGACACCCCGGGGGTTACGAGCAGTACTTC.

The CDR3 loop reads CASSFTGGVGTEAFF. The CDR3 nucleotides read TGCGCCAGCAGCTTTACAGGCGGCGTAGGGACTGAAGCTTTCTTT. This chain connects TRBV5-1 to TRBJ1-1, with D possibly being TRBD1 (5 bases). The CDR3 is made up of 15 amino acids. V was trimmed by 2 bases and J by 5 bases, leaving 16 bases between them. In germline, CDR1 is SGHRS, CDR2 YFSETQ.

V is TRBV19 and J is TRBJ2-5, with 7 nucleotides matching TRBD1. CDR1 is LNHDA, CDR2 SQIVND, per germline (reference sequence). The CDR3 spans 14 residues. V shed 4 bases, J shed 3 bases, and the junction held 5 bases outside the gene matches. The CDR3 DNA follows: TGTGCCAGTAGTAGAGGGACAGTCGAAGAGACCCAGTACTTC. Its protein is CASSRGTVEETQYF.

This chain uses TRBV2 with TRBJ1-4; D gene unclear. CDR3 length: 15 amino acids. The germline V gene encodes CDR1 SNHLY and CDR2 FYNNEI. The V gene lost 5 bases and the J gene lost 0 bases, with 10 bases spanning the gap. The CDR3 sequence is CASSTTATTNEKLFF. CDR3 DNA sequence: TGTGCCAGCAGTACTACAGCGACAACTAATGAAAAACTGTTTTTT.

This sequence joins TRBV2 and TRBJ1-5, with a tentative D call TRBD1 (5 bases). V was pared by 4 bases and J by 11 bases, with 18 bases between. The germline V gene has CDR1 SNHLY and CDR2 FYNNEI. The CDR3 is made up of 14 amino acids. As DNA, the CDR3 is TGTGCCAGCAGTGGGGACCAGCAATTTGGGTCCCAGCATTTT. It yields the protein CASSGDQQFGSQHF.

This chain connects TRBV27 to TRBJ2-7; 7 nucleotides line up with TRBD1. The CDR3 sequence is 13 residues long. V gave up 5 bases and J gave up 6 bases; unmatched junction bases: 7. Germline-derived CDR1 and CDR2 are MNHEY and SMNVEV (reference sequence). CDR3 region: CASSPTGVREQYF. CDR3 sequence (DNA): TGTGCCAGCAGTCCTACAGGGGTCCGCGAGCAGTACTTC.

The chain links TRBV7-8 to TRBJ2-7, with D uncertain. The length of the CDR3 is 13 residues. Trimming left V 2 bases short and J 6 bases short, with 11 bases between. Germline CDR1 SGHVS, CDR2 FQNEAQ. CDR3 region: CASSLSRNIEQYF. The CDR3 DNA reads TGTGCCAGCAGCTTATCCAGGAACATCGAGCAGTACTTC.

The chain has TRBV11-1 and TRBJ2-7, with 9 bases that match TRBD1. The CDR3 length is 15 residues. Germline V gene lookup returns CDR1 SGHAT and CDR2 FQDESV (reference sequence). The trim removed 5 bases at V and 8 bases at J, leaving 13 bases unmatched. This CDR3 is CASSLSGTGFHQQYF. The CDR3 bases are TGTGCCAGCAGCCTTTCCGGGACAGGGTTCCATCAGCAGTACTTC. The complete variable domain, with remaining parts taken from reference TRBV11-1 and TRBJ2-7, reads EAEVAQSPRYKITEKSQAVAFWCDPISGHATLYWYRQILGQGPELLVQFQDESVVDDSQLPKDRFSAERLKGVDSTLKIQPAELGDSAMYLCASSLSGTGFHQQYFGPGTRLTVT.

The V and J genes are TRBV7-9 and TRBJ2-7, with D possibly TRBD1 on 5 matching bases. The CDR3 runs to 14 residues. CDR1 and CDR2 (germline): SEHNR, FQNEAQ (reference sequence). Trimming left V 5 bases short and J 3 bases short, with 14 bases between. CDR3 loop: CASSHKKGYYEQYF. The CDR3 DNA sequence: TGTGCCAGCAGCCACAAGAAGGGGTACTACGAGCAGTACTTC.

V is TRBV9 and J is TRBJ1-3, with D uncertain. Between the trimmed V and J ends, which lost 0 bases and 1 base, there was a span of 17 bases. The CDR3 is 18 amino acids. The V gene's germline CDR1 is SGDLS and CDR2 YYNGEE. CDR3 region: CASSVEPGWGSSGNTIYF. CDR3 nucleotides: TGTGCCAGCAGCGTAGAACCCGGGTGGGGTTCTTCTGGAAACACCATATATTTT.

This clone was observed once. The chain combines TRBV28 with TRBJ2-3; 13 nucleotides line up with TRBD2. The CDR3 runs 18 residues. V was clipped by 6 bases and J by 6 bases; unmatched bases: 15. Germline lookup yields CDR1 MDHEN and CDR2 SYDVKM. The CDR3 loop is CASRTPKTSGGRWDTQYF. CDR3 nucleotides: TGTGCCAGCAGAACTCCCAAGACTAGCGGGGGGCGGTGGGATACGCAGTATTTT.

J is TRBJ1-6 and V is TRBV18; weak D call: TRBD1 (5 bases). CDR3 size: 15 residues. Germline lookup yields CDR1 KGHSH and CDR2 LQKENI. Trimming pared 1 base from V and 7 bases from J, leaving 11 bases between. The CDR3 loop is CASSPRQGSNSPLHF. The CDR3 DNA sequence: TGTGCCAGCTCACCACGCCAGGGATCCAATTCACCCCTCCACTTT. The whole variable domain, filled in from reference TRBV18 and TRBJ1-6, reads NAGVMQNPRHLVRRRGQEARLRCSPMKGHSHVYWYRQLPEEGLKFMVYLQKENIIDESGMPKERFSAEFPKEGPSILRIQQVVRGDSAAYFCASSPRQGSNSPLHFGNGTRLTVT.